This T cell receptor beta chain was sequenced during a study of type 1 regulatory T cells. About the research overall: T-allo10 is a Tr1-enriched, alloantigen-specific CD4 T cell product made in vitro. Study findings and constraints: Compared with non-Tr1 cells, Tr1 cells showed a narrower TCR repertoire.

With respect to this clonotype: Its antigen is still unknown.

MiXCR, run by TCRdb on the reads, gives a single entry per CDR3 protein. The profile shows roughly 5,000 distinct CDR3 sequences, approximately 24% of them singletons. The CDR3 covers 14 residues. Germline V gene lookup returns CDR1 SQVTM and CDR2 ANQGSEA. Trimming took 7 bases from V and 4 from J; bases not matched to a gene: 7. The chain joins TRBV29-1 to TRBJ2-1, with 10 positions matching TRBD1. This receptor was taken from a human donor in good health. Sequencing was carried out using cultured type 1 regulatory T (Tr1) cells, either the whole culture or a sorted fraction (not recorded which). CDR3 amino acids: CSARDRGLYNEQFF. The CDR3 coding sequence is TGCAGCGCCCGGGACAGGGGACTATACAATGAGCAGTTCTTC.